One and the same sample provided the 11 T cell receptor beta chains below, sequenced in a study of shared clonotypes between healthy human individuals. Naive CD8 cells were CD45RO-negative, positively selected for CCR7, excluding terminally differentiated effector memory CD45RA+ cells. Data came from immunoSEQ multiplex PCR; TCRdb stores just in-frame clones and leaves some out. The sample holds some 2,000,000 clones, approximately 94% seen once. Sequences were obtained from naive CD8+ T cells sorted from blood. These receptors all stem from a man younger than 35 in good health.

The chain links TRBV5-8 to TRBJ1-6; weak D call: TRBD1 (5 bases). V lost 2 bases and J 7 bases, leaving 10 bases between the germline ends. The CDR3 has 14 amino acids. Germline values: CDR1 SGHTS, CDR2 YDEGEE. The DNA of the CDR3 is TGTGCCAGCAGCTTATTCGACAGCAATTCACCCCTCCACTTT. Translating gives CASSLFDSNSPLHF.

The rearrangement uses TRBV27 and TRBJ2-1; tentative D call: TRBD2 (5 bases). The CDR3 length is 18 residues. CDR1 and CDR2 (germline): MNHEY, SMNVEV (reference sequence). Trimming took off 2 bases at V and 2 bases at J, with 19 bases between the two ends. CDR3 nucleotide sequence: TGTGCCAGCAGTTTACTAGTTCGGGGTACGAGCCCCTACAATGAGCAGTTCTTC. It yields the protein CASSLLVRGTSPYNEQFF.

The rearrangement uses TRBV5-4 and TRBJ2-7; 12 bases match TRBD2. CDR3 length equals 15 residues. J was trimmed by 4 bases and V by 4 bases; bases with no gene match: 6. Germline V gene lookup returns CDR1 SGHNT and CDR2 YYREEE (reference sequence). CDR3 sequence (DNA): TGTGCCAGCAGCGTCCTGACTAGCGGGGGTTACGAGCAGTACTTC. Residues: CASSVLTSGGYEQYF.

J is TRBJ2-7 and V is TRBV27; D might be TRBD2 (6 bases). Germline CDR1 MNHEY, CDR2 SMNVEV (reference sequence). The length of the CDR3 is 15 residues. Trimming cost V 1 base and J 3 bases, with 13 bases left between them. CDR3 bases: TGTGCCAGCAGTTTATGGTCCGGGAGCCACTACGAGCAGTACTTC. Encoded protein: CASSLWSGSHYEQYF.

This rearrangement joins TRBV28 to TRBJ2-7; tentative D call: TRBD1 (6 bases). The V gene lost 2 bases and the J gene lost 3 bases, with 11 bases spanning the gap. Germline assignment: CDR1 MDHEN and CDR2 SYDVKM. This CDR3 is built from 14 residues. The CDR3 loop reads CASSLNIGGYEQYF. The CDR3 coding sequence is TGTGCCAGCAGTTTAAACATAGGGGGCTACGAGCAGTACTTC. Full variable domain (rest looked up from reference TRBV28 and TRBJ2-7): DVKVTQSSRYLVKRTGEKVFLECVQDMDHENMFWYRQDPGLGLRLIYFSYDVKMKEKGDIPEGYSVSREKKERFSLILESASTNQTSMYLCASSLNIGGYEQYFGPGTRLTVT.

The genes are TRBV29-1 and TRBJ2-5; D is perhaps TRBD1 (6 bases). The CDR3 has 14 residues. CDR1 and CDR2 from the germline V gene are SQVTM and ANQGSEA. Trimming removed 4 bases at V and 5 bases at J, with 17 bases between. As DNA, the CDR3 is TGCAGCGTTGCTAAACAGGGCGGTGCGGAGACCCAGTACTTC. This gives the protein CSVAKQGGAETQYF.

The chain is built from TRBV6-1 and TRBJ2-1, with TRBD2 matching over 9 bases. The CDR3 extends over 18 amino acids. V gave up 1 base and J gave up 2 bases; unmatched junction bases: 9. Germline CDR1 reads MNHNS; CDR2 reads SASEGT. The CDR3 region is CASSEGSPAGGPYNEQFF. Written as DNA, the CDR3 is TGTGCCAGCAGTGAAGGATCCCCAGCGGGGGGCCCCTACAATGAGCAGTTCTTC.

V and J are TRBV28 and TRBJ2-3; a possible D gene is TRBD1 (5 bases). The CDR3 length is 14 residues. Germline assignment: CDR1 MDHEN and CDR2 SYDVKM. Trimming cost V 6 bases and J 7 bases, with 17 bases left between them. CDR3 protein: CASSQGGEPNTQYF. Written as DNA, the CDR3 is TGTGCCAGCAGCCAGGGTGGTGAGCCGAATACGCAGTATTTT.

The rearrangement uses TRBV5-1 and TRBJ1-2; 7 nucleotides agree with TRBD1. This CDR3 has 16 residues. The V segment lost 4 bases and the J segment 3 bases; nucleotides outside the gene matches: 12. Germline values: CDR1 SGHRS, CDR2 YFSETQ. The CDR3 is CASSLSETGPHYGYTF. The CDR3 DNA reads TGCGCCAGCAGCCTGAGTGAGACAGGGCCTCACTATGGCTACACCTTC.

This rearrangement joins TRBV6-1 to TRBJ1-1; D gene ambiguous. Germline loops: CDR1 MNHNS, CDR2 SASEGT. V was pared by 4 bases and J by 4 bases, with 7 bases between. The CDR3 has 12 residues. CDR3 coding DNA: TGTGCCAGCAGTGTGGGCATCACTGAAGCTTTCTTT. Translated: CASSVGITEAFF.

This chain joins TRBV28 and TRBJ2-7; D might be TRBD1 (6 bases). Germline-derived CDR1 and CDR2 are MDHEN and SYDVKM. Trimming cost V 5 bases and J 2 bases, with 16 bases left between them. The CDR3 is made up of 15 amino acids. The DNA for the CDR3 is TGTGCCAGCAGTCCAACGACAGGAGGCGCCTACGAGCAGTACTTC. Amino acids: CASSPTTGGAYEQYF. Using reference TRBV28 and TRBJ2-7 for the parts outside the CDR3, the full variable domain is DVKVTQSSRYLVKRTGEKVFLECVQDMDHENMFWYRQDPGLGLRLIYFSYDVKMKEKGDIPEGYSVSREKKERFSLILESASTNQTSMYLCASSPTTGGAYEQYFGPGTRLTVT.